A single sample is the source of the 17 T cell receptor beta chains below, sequenced in a study of blood T cell repertoires in COVID-19. Libraries were prepared by immunoSEQ multiplex PCR; TCRdb keeps only in-frame clonotypes and omits some of them. The data contain some 27,000 clones, roughly 89% of them singletons. The sequenced sample consisted of peripheral blood. The receptors stem from a human donor in a cohort sampled during active COVID-19.

CDR3 bases: TGTGCCAGCAGCTCGCGCCGGGACAGAGAGAATAGCAATCAGCCCCAGCATTTT. It specifies CASSSRRDRENSNQPQHF. This rearrangement joins TRBV5-8 to TRBJ1-5, with 7 bases fitting TRBD1. The V segment lost 3 bases and the J segment 0 bases; nucleotides outside the gene matches: 12. There are 18 residues in the CDR3. Germline-derived CDR1 and CDR2 are SGHTS and YDEGEE.

The J gene is TRBJ2-3, the V gene TRBV7-3; TRBD2 matches 8 bases. Germline V CDR1 and CDR2: SGHTA, FQGTGA. V lost 3 bases to trimming and J lost 7 bases; unmatched junction nucleotides: 3. The CDR3 has 13 residues. The CDR3 here is CASSLRGENTQYF. CDR3 in DNA: TGTGCCAGCAGCTTGCGGGGGGAGAATACGCAGTATTTT.

This rearrangement joins TRBV5-6 to TRBJ2-7; 8 bases fit TRBD1. The V segment lost 6 bases and the J segment 2 bases; nucleotides outside the gene matches: 10. Germline loops: CDR1 SGHDT, CDR2 YYEEEE. The CDR3 is made up of 15 amino acids. DNA of the CDR3: TGTGCCAGCATCCCGGCCGGGACAGGTACCTACGAGCAGTACTTC. Protein product: CASIPAGTGTYEQYF. The full variable domain, with the rest looked up from reference TRBV5-6 and TRBJ2-7, is DAGVTQSPTHLIKTRGQQVTLRCSPKSGHDTVSWYQQALGQGPQFIFQYYEEEERQRGNFPDRFSGHQFPNYSSELNVNALLLGDSALYLCASIPAGTGTYEQYFGPGTRLTVT.

V usage is TRBV7-8 and J usage is TRBJ2-7; TRBD2 matches 8 bases. CDR3 size: 16 residues. Germline CDR1 is SGHVS and CDR2 is FQNEAQ. Trimming cost V 5 bases and J 6 bases; bases outside gene matches: 15. CDR3 loop: CASSPGGGSRPREQYF. The CDR3 DNA is TGTGCCAGCAGCCCCGGGGGGGGTAGTCGACCCCGCGAGCAGTACTTC.

V and J are TRBV4-2 and TRBJ2-3, with 10 bases fitting TRBD2. This CDR3 comprises 15 residues. In germline, CDR1 is LGHNA, CDR2 YNFKEQ. J was trimmed by 4 bases and V by 4 bases; bases with no gene match: 5. The CDR3 reads CASSPRAGGPDTQYF. Written as DNA, the CDR3 is TGTGCCAGCAGCCCACGAGCGGGAGGGCCAGATACGCAGTATTTT.

The rearrangement links TRBV28 to TRBJ2-1, with a tentative D call TRBD2 (7 bases). CDR1 and CDR2 from the germline V gene are MDHEN and SYDVKM. This CDR3 has 15 amino acids. V lost 4 bases and J 6 bases, leaving 16 bases between the germline ends. The CDR3 region has the DNA TGTGCCAGCAGTTCCCTAGGGGGGGGTTTCAATGAGCAGTTCTTC. Translating gives CASSSLGGGFNEQFF. The full variable domain, completed using reference TRBV28 and TRBJ2-1, is DVKVTQSSRYLVKRTGEKVFLECVQDMDHENMFWYRQDPGLGLRLIYFSYDVKMKEKGDIPEGYSVSREKKERFSLILESASTNQTSMYLCASSSLGGGFNEQFFGPGTRLTVL.

This clone was detected a few times. The chain recombines TRBV29-1 with TRBJ2-3, with 9 positions matching TRBD2. CDR3 length: 17 amino acids. Germline V gives CDR1 SQVTM, CDR2 ANQGSEA. Germline trimming cut 0 bases from V and 2 bases from J; bases unmatched to any gene: 9. In DNA form, the CDR3 reads TGCAGCGTTGAAGATCCGGCATTAGCGGGAGTCACAGATACGCAGTATTTT. Its protein product is CSVEDPALAGVTDTQYF.

The gene calls are TRBV4-2 and TRBJ2-4; 7 bases fit TRBD2. CDR1 is LGHNA, CDR2 YNFKEQ, per germline. The V gene end was trimmed by 1 base and the J gene end by 0 bases; junction bases not matched to a gene: 9. The CDR3 length is 18 residues. The CDR3, as DNA: TGTGCCAGCAGCCAAGTTGACGGGGGGATTGGAGCCAAAAACATTCAGTACTTC. Residues: CASSQVDGGIGAKNIQYF.

The chain links TRBV12-3 or TRBV12-4 to TRBJ1-3, with D unclear. Between the trimmed V and J ends, which lost 11 bases and 4 bases, there was a span of 12 bases. This CDR3 has 12 residues. The CDR3 nucleotides are TGTGCCGGAGGTGGGCCCGGAAACACCATATATTTT. The encoded protein is CAGGGPGNTIYF.

In regard to this clone: This CDR3 is also generated by other DNA sequences in the sample. The chain recombines TRBV6-5 with TRBJ1-1; D gene uncertain. Germline V gene sequence: CDR1 MNHEY, CDR2 SVGAGI. Trimming stripped 0 bases from V and 0 bases from J, with 8 bases between. CDR3 size: 15 residues. The CDR3 loop reads CASSYSNRMNTEAFF. In nucleotides, the CDR3 is TGTGCCAGCAGTTACTCGAATAGAATGAACACTGAAGCTTTCTTT.

This chain joins TRBV14 and TRBJ2-1, with TRBD1 identical over 7 bases. Germline loops: CDR1 SGHDN, CDR2 FVKESK. The V and J ends lost 6 bases and 4 bases, in that order; junction bases with no gene match: 3. This CDR3 spans 13 amino acids. CDR3 sequence: CASRRGQYNEQFF. The DNA for the CDR3 is TGTGCCAGCAGAAGGGGACAGTACAATGAGCAGTTCTTC. The variable domain in full, with the rest retrieved from reference TRBV14 and TRBJ2-1, is EAGVTQFPSHSVIEKGQTVTLRCDPISGHDNLYWYRRVMGKEIKFLLHFVKESKQDESGMPNNRFLAERTGGTYSTLKVQPAELEDSGVYFCASRRGQYNEQFFGPGTRLTVL.

The chain couples TRBV5-1 to TRBJ1-1; D possibly corresponds to TRBD1 (5 bases). The CDR3 spans 14 residues. The germline V gene encodes CDR1 SGHRS and CDR2 YFSETQ. The ends were cut back, 5 bases at V and 0 bases at J, with 11 bases in the middle. In DNA form, the CDR3 reads TGCGCCAGCAGAAAACAGGTGATGAACACTGAAGCTTTCTTT. This sequence encodes CASRKQVMNTEAFF.

This clone was recorded once. V gene TRBV18 combines with J gene TRBJ2-7; no reliable D call. The CDR3 has 14 residues. Trimming took off 2 bases at V and 4 bases at J, with 12 bases between the two ends. Germline V gene sequence: CDR1 KGHSH, CDR2 LQKENI. Here the CDR3 reads CASSPGPQLYEQYF. CDR3 nucleotide sequence: TGTGCCAGCTCACCAGGTCCCCAACTTTACGAGCAGTACTTC.

The chain carries TRBV20-1 and TRBJ2-3; 11 bases align to TRBD2. CDR1 is DFQATT, CDR2 SNEGSKA, per germline (reference sequence). Trimming took 3 bases from V and 5 from J; bases not matched to a gene: 13. CDR3 length: 17 amino acids. CDR3 residues: CSASDLLAGGRIDTQYF. The CDR3 nucleotides read TGCAGTGCTAGTGACCTTCTAGCGGGAGGTAGGATAGATACGCAGTATTTT.

This sequence joins TRBV11-3 and TRBJ1-1; no clear D. The CDR3 sequence is 15 residues long. Trimming removed 0 bases from V and 0 bases from J, with 8 bases in between. CDR1 is SGHNT, CDR2 YENEEA, per germline. For the CDR3, the DNA is TGTGCCAGCAGCTTAGATGGCACCCTGAACACTGAAGCTTTCTTT. Encoded protein: CASSLDGTLNTEAFF.

The chain couples TRBV7-3 to TRBJ2-5; 9 nucleotides match TRBD2. J gave up 5 bases and V 3 bases, and 10 bases lay outside the gene matches. This CDR3 has 16 residues. The germline CDR1 and CDR2 sequences are SGHTA and FQGTGA. This CDR3 is CASSLGLAGQEETQYF. Here the CDR3 DNA reads TGTGCCAGCAGCTTGGGACTAGCAGGCCAGGAGGAGACCCAGTACTTC.

The CDR3: CASSTTSGSYNEQFF. CDR3 DNA: TGTGCCAGCAGCACGACTAGCGGGAGCTACAATGAGCAGTTCTTC. The chain links TRBV28 to TRBJ2-1, with 12 bases that match TRBD2. CDR3 length: 15 residues. The V segment lost 6 bases and the J segment 3 bases; nucleotides outside the gene matches: 3. Germline assignment: CDR1 MDHEN and CDR2 SYDVKM.